This T cell receptor (beta chain) was sequenced during a study of beta chain features in type 1 diabetes. Whole-study context: When patients were set against healthy donors, age, gender and cell yields were similar. Study conclusions and caveats: More deletions and fewer insertions at VDJ junctions were seen in type 1 diabetes patients. In all four CD4+ subsets, TCRB CDR3 length was significantly, moderately reduced in type 1 diabetes.

A single heparinised draw of approximately 110 mL on average was taken per donor. Via CD45RO/CCR7/CD25/CD127/CD95/CD27, cells of the CD4+ naive, central memory, regulatory and stem cell-like memory subsets were sorted. This clone was seen a few times. Antigen unknown. CDR1 LNHDA and CDR2 SQIVND come from the germline V gene (reference sequence). V lost 5 bases to trimming and J lost 0 bases, with 17 bases between them. The CDR3 totals 17 residues. The entirety of the isolated RNA underwent reverse transcription, so expressed TCRB transcripts were sequenced. TCRdb keeps only in-frame clones here, not all; method: immunoSEQ multiplex PCR. The sample comprises some 150,000 clones, approximately 10% of which are singletons, and around 0.64% rests with the top ten.

The source is a woman in her twenties or thirties with type 1 diabetes. Specimen: central memory CD4+ T cells from blood. This chain joins TRBV19 and TRBJ1-5; D might be TRBD1 (5 bases). The CDR3 sequence: CASSPPQQVISNQPQHF. Written as DNA, the CDR3 is TGTGCCAGTAGTCCTCCGCAACAGGTAATTAGCAATCAGCCCCAGCATTTT.